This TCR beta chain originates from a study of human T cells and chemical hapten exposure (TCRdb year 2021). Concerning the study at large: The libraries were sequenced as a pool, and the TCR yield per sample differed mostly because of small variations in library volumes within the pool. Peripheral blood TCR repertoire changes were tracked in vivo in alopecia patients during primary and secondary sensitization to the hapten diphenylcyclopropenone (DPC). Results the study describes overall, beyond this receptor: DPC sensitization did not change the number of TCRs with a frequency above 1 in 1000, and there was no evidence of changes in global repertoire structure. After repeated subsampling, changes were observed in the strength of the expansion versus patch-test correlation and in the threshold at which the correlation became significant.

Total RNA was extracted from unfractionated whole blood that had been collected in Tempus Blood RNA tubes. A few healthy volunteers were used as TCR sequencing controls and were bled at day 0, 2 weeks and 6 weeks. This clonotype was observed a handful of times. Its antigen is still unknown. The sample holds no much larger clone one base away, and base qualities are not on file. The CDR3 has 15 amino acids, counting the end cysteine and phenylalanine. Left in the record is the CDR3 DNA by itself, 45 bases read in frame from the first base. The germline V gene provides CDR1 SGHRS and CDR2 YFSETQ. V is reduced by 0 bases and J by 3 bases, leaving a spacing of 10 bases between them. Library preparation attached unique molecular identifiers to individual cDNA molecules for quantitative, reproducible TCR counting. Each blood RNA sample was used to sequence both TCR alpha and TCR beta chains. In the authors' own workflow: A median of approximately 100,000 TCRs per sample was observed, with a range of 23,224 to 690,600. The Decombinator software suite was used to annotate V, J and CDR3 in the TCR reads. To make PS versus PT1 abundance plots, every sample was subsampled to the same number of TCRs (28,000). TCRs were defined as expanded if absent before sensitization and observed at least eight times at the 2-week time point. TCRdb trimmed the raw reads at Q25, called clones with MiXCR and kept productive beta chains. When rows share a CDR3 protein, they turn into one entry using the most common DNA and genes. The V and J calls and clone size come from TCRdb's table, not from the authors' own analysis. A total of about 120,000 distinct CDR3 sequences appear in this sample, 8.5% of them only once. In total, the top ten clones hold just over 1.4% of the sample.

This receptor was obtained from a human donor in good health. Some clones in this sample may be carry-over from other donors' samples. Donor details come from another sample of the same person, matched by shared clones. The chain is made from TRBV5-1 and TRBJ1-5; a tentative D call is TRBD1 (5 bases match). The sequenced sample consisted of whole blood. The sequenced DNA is TGCGCCAGCAGCTTGGAGGGGCAGCACAATCAGCCCCAGCATTTT. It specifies CASSLEGQHNQPQHF.